The 15 T cell receptor beta chains below all came from one sample that was sequenced in a study of blood T cells in healthy people across ages. The use of a sample-barcoded 5' primer and a J-beta primer mix characterized a second PCR of roughly 7 to 11 cycles. TCRdb re-analysed the 5' RACE reads in MiXCR, keeping a single row per CDR3 protein. Among about 970,000 distinct CDR3 sequences, roughly 47% were seen once, and the ten largest hold about a fifth. The sequenced material came from blood. These receptors came from a woman aged 60-70 years in good health.

The rearrangement uses TRBV9 and TRBJ2-5, with 12 bases lining up with TRBD2. The CDR3 totals 17 residues. In germline, CDR1 is SGDLS, CDR2 YYNGEE. The V segment lost 4 bases and the J segment 2 bases; nucleotides outside the gene matches: 9. The CDR3 DNA follows: TGTGCCAGCAGCAAACTCGGGACTAGCGGGCCTCAAGAGACCCAGTACTTC. Translation: CASSKLGTSGPQETQYF.

A word on this clonotype: The junction differs from germline at one of its ends, possibly a read error. The J gene is TRBJ2-1, the V gene TRBV7-9; D is possibly TRBD2 (5 bases). The CDR3 consists of 15 residues. CDR1 is SEHNR and CDR2 is FQNEAQ in the germline V gene (reference sequence). CDR3 loop: CASSLVLARSNERFF. CDR3 nucleotides: TGTGCAAGCAGCTTAGTATTAGCGCGAAGTAATGAGCGGTTCTTC.

This clonotype was seen only a few times. V usage is TRBV10-3 and J usage is TRBJ2-7; D not resolved. Trimming removed 3 bases from V and 2 bases from J, with 5 bases in between. This CDR3 region has 12 residues. Germline CDR1 reads ENHRY; CDR2 reads SYGVKD. In DNA form, the CDR3 reads TGTGCCATCAGTGATCGGGCCTACGAGCAGTACTTC. Translated: CAISDRAYEQYF.

The V gene is TRBV7-2, the J gene TRBJ2-4; the D is unclear. Germline V gene data show CDR1 as SGHTA and CDR2 as FQGNSA. V lost 5 bases, J lost 0 bases, and 17 bases lay in between. The CDR3 runs to 17 residues. As DNA, the CDR3 is TGTGCCAGCAGCGGACGGACGGCCCACCTAGCCAAAAACATTCAGTACTTC. It specifies CASSGRTAHLAKNIQYF.

This clonotype was picked up a small number of times. The chain combines TRBV10-3 with TRBJ1-1; TRBD1 is a possible D gene (6 bases). Germline CDR1 is ENHRY and CDR2 is SYGVKD. The CDR3 covers 13 residues. V dropped 11 bases and J dropped 1 base, with 14 bases sitting between them. Here the CDR3 DNA reads TGTGCCGTAACAGGGTTAGGGAACACTGAAGCTTTCTTT. It yields the protein CAVTGLGNTEAFF.

This clonotype has only a few counts. DNA for the CDR3: TGCGCCAGCAGCCAGGACCGCCTAGGGGAGCAGTACTTC. Translation gives CASSQDRLGEQYF. V usage is TRBV4-3 and J usage is TRBJ2-7; D unresolved. The ends were cut back, 3 bases at V and 7 bases at J, with 13 bases in the middle. The CDR3 covers 13 residues. Germline V CDR1 and CDR2: LGHNA, YSLEER.

CDR3 in amino acids: CASSLKPTSGVTYNEQFF. In nucleotides, the CDR3 is TGTGCCAGCAGCTTAAAACCGACTAGCGGGGTAACTTACAATGAGCAGTTCTTC. The J gene is TRBJ2-1, the V gene TRBV7-3, with 11 positions matching TRBD2. The germline V gene has CDR1 SGHTA and CDR2 FQGTGA. V trimming: 1 base; J trimming: 4 bases; junction bases outside the gene matches: 9. This CDR3 spans 18 amino acids.

This clonotype was counted between two and nine times. The chain joins TRBV10-1 to TRBJ2-7; 7 nucleotides agree with TRBD1. V lost 4 bases and J lost 4; bases outside the gene matches: 1. This CDR3 comprises 12 residues. Germline V CDR1 and CDR2: WNHNN, SYGVQD (reference sequence). The DNA of the CDR3 is TGCGCCAGCAGTGGGGACAGATACGAGCAGTACTTC. Protein: CASSGDRYEQYF.

In the case of this clonotype: A single base separates this from a much larger clone, so it may be a read error. The chain carries TRBV29-1 and TRBJ2-5, with a possible D match to TRBD2 (6 bases). Trimming left V 7 bases short and J 11 bases short, with 17 bases between. CDR1 SQVTM and CDR2 ANQGSEA come from the germline V gene. The CDR3 runs 11 residues. The CDR3 region is CSGLRRDEQYF. The CDR3, as DNA: TGCAGCGGCCTTAGGAGGGATGAGCAGTACTTC.

The chain joins TRBV28 to TRBJ2-1; no clear D. The CDR3 sequence is 13 residues long. Germline V CDR1 and CDR2: MDHEN, SYDVKM. Trimming removed 6 bases from V and 3 bases from J, with 9 bases in between. The DNA for the CDR3 is TGTGCCAGCAGCCCATCCTACTACAATGAGCAGTTCTTC. Protein sequence: CASSPSYYNEQFF.

The J gene is TRBJ2-1, the V gene TRBV20-1; the D gene is possibly TRBD2 (5 bases). Germline CDR1 is DFQATT and CDR2 is SNEGSKA (reference sequence). V lost 7 bases, J lost 8 bases, and 18 bases lay in between. CDR3 length equals 13 residues. CDR3 coding DNA: TGCAGTGGAGAGGGAAGTACCAGCTATGAGCAGTTCTTC. Translated, it gives CSGEGSTSYEQFF.

The chain is built from TRBV20-1 and TRBJ1-2, with TRBD1 identical over 8 bases. The CDR3 contains 14 residues. The ends lost 0 bases at V and 6 bases at J; junction bases unmatched: 6. The V gene's germline CDR1 is DFQATT and CDR2 SNEGSKA (reference sequence). The CDR3 here is CSARDRDRIDGYTF. The CDR3 DNA follows: TGCAGTGCTAGAGACAGGGACAGGATCGATGGCTACACCTTC.

CDR3 DNA: TGTGCCAGCAGCCCGACGGTTAGGTCCTCTGGGGCCAACGTCCTGACTTTC. As protein: CASSPTVRSSGANVLTF. V is TRBV7-2 and J is TRBJ2-6; D unresolved. The CDR3 runs to 17 residues. The germline CDR1 and CDR2 sequences are SGHTA and FQGNSA. With 5 bases removed from V and 0 bases from J, the gap between germline ends came to 14 bases.

The genes are TRBV7-9 and TRBJ2-5, with D unclear. Trimming took 6 bases from V and 1 from J, leaving 18 bases between them. Per germline, CDR1 SEHNR and CDR2 FQNEAQ (reference sequence). The CDR3 contains 16 residues. The CDR3 DNA reads as TGTGCCAGCAGAAGTCCTCCTGGACGACGCCAAGAGACCCAGTACTTC. Residues: CASRSPPGRRQETQYF.

This clonotype appeared many times. The rearrangement joins TRBV4-1 to TRBJ2-7; no clear D gene. V was shortened by 1 base and J by 4 bases, with 14 bases between the two germline ends. This CDR3 contains 15 residues. The V gene's germline CDR1 is MGHRA and CDR2 YSYEKL. The CDR3 here is CASSQGGNFGYEQYF. DNA of the CDR3: TGCGCCAGCAGCCAAGGTGGAAATTTCGGGTACGAGCAGTACTTC.